These T cell receptor beta chains were read from a single sample in a study of T cells after yellow fever vaccination. TCRdb ran MiXCR on the 5' RACE reads and lists one entry per CDR3 protein. The data show some 350,000 distinct CDR3 sequences, with around a tenth seen just once and around 20% held by the top ten. Sequenced material: PBMCs, taken on the day of the first yellow fever vaccination. These receptors were collected from a man aged 18 to 35 who received the YFV17D yellow fever vaccine. Each CDR3 is given with its conserved first and last residue. The D gene is left open where the match is weak. Clone sizes are given selectively: once, few, many, or a class where the clone is expanded.

V gene	D gene	J gene	clone size	CDR3 protein	CDR3 DNA
TRBV5-5	.	TRBJ1-6	.	CASSPGAGVNSPLHF	TGTGCCAGCAGCCCCGGGGCAGGGGTAAATTCACCCCTCCACTTT
TRBV7-2	.	TRBJ1-3	.	CASSLMTVSGNTIYF	TGTGCCAGCAGCTTGATGACAGTCTCTGGAAACACCATATATTTT
TRBV21-1	.	TRBJ2-1	.	CASSNLVSGGQCAYNEQFF	TGTGCCAGCAGCAACCTCGTTAGCGGGGGGCAGTGCGCCTACAATGAGCAGTTCTTC
TRBV9	TRBD1	TRBJ1-2	.	CASSVSRTGTLYGYTF	TGTGCCAGCAGCGTCTCCAGGACAGGGACTCTCTATGGCTACACCTTC
TRBV7-3	TRBD2	TRBJ2-3	many	CASSPVAGGTDTQYF	TGTGCCAGCAGCCCGGTAGCGGGGGGCACAGATACGCAGTATTTT
TRBV7-2	.	TRBJ2-1	.	CASSPRSFSWDEQFF	TGTGCCAGCAGCCCACGGTCCTTCTCGTGGGATGAGCAGTTCTTC
TRBV7-8	.	TRBJ2-3	few	CASSLSTGGEDTQYF	TGTGCCAGCAGCTTATCAACAGGGGGGGAAGATACGCAGTATTTT
TRBV27	.	TRBJ1-1	.	CASSSPGPNTEAFF	TGTGCCAGCAGTTCACCCGGGCCGAACACTGAAGCTTTCTTT
TRBV11-2	.	TRBJ1-1	few	CASSLGPPSTEAFF	TGTGCCAGCAGCTTAGGACCGCCGTCCACTGAAGCTTTCTTT
TRBV30	.	TRBJ1-1	few	CAWSVRAHRWGTGDMNTEAFF	TGTGCCTGGAGTGTACGGGCCCACCGCTGGGGCACAGGCGATATGAACACTGAAGCTTTCTTT
TRBV6-2/TRBV6-3	TRBD2	TRBJ2-2	.	CASNGTSSDTGELFF	TGTGCCAGCAATGGGACTAGCTCGGACACCGGGGAGCTGTTTTTT
TRBV24-1	.	TRBJ2-3	.	CATSDPSGGLTDTQYF	TGTGCCACCAGTGATCCGTCGGGGGGCCTCACAGATACGCAGTATTTT
TRBV4-3	.	TRBJ2-1	few	CASSQVDDAYNEQFF	TGCGCCAGCAGCCAAGTAGATGACGCCTACAATGAGCAGTTCTTC
TRBV14	.	TRBJ1-6	.	CASSQVSGPSPLHF	TGTGCCAGCAGCCAAGTGTCGGGACCTTCACCCCTCCACTTT